Shown below are 11 T cell receptor beta chains from a single sample sequenced in a study of T cell repertoires in cytomegalovirus infection. From the reads, TCRdb called clonotypes with MiXCR, one entry per CDR3 protein. In the table there are some 270,000 distinct CDR3 sequences, over 15% of which are singletons. Material: CD8+ T cells from PBMCs. These receptor sequences come from a human donor in good health (CMV status not recorded). Some clones in this sample may be carry-over from other donors' samples.

This clonotype was seen ten or more times. The chain employs TRBV7-8 and TRBJ2-2; 8 nucleotides line up with TRBD1. The V gene end was trimmed by 2 bases and the J gene end by 2 bases; junction bases not matched to a gene: 10. The CDR3 has 18 amino acids. Germline V gene data show CDR1 as SGHVS and CDR2 as FQNEAQ. CDR3 sequence: CASSLFPQGVFNTGELFF. The CDR3, as DNA: TGTGCCAGCAGCTTATTCCCACAGGGGGTGTTTAACACCGGGGAGCTGTTTTTT.

The rearrangement uses TRBV5-1 and TRBJ2-1; D is perhaps TRBD1 or TRBD2 (5 bases each). The germline V gene has CDR1 SGHRS and CDR2 YFSETQ. Between the trimmed V and J ends, which lost 3 bases and 8 bases, there was a span of 18 bases. The length of the CDR3 is 15 residues. The CDR3 coding sequence is TGCGCCAGCAGCTGGGCCGGGACGGACCGCGATGAGCAGTTCTTC. Translating gives CASSWAGTDRDEQFF. Complete variable domain (other parts from reference TRBV5-1 and TRBJ2-1): KAGVTQTPRYLIKTRGQQVTLSCSPISGHRSVSWYQQTPGQGLQFLFEYFSETQRNKGNFPGRFSGRQFSNSRSEMNVSTLELGDSALYLCASSWAGTDRDEQFFGPGTRLTVL.

This clonotype was counted many times. CDR3 nucleotides: TGTGCCAGCAGTGATGGGACAGGGCAGAGCTCCTACGAGCAGTACTTC. Translation gives CASSDGTGQSSYEQYF. V and J are TRBV2 and TRBJ2-7; 9 bases fit TRBD1. There are 16 residues in the CDR3. Germline V gene lookup returns CDR1 SNHLY and CDR2 FYNNEI. V shed 3 bases, J shed 0 bases, and the junction held 6 bases outside the gene matches.

This clonotype occurred many times. The rearrangement links TRBV19 to TRBJ2-1, with 7 bases matching TRBD1. Losses at the gene ends were 3 bases for V and 12 bases for J; bases not matched to a gene: 14. CDR1 and CDR2 from the germline V gene are LNHDA and SQIVND (reference sequence). This CDR3 has 15 residues. The CDR3 bases are TGTGCCAGTAGTATTTATGGACAGGCCATTAGTGGGCAGTTCTTC. This gives the protein CASSIYGQAISGQFF.

The genes are TRBV12-3 or TRBV12-4 and TRBJ2-3; possible D gene TRBD2, 5 bases. The CDR3 consists of 12 residues. The V end was cut by 2 bases, the J end by 5 bases, with 5 bases between. The CDR3 sequence is CASSLSGDTQYF. CDR3 nucleotides: TGTGCCAGCAGTTTAAGCGGAGATACGCAGTATTTT.

There are many counts of this clonotype. This chain links TRBV7-3 with TRBJ1-3; D is possibly TRBD1 (6 bases). Trimming shortened V by 3 bases and J by 0 bases, and 9 bases separated the two germline ends. CDR1 and CDR2 (germline): SGHTA, FQGTGA. This CDR3 has 15 residues. The CDR3 spells CASSLDSVSGNTIYF. The DNA for the CDR3 is TGTGCCAGCAGCTTGGACAGCGTCTCTGGAAACACCATATATTTT.

This chain uses TRBV14 with TRBJ1-1, with 12 bases identical to TRBD1. Trimming at V came to 0 bases and at J to 0 bases, leaving 8 bases not matched to a gene. The CDR3 spans 19 residues. CDR1 is SGHDN, CDR2 FVKESK, per germline. CDR3 region: CASSQDWRDRGRLNTEAFF. The CDR3 nucleotides are TGTGCCAGCAGCCAAGATTGGAGGGACAGGGGGCGGCTGAACACTGAAGCTTTCTTT. Full variable domain (remainder filled in from reference TRBV14 and TRBJ1-1): EAGVTQFPSHSVIEKGQTVTLRCDPISGHDNLYWYRRVMGKEIKFLLHFVKESKQDESGMPNNRFLAERTGGTYSTLKVQPAELEDSGVYFCASSQDWRDRGRLNTEAFFGQGTRLTVV.

This clonotype was detected only a few times. The chain joins TRBV5-6 to TRBJ1-5; tentatively, D is TRBD1 (5 bases). V lost 3 bases to trimming and J lost 1 base, with 14 bases between them. This CDR3 is built from 16 residues. Germline V CDR1 and CDR2: SGHDT, YYEEEE. CDR3 sequence: CASSSIADSSNQPQHF. The CDR3 DNA follows: TGTGCCAGCAGCTCGATAGCCGACAGCAGCAATCAGCCCCAGCATTTT. Combining the CDR3 with reference TRBV5-6 and TRBJ1-5 gives the whole variable domain DAGVTQSPTHLIKTRGQQVTLRCSPKSGHDTVSWYQQALGQGPQFIFQYYEEEERQRGNFPDRFSGHQFPNYSSELNVNALLLGDSALYLCASSSIADSSNQPQHFGDGTRLSIL.

The chain is built from TRBV7-9 and TRBJ2-7, with 11 nucleotides matching TRBD1. CDR3 size: 14 residues. CDR1 is SEHNR, CDR2 FQNEAQ, per germline (reference sequence). V lost 5 bases, J lost 5 bases, and 5 bases stayed unmatched. CDR3 region: CASSRTGGKHEQYF. CDR3 coding DNA: TGTGCCAGCAGCCGGACAGGGGGCAAGCACGAGCAGTACTTC.

The chain links TRBV29-1 to TRBJ2-7; 7 bases are shared with TRBD1. CDR1 SQVTM and CDR2 ANQGSEA come from the germline V gene. V was clipped by 7 bases and J by 1 base; unmatched bases: 7. The CDR3 has 13 residues. The CDR3 reads CSATGVRSYEQYF. For the CDR3, the DNA is TGCAGCGCAACAGGGGTACGGTCCTACGAGCAGTACTTC.

In its sample, this clonotype was seen a few times. V usage is TRBV12-3 or TRBV12-4 and J usage is TRBJ2-1; 11 bases agree with TRBD1. The CDR3 covers 16 residues. The trim removed 7 bases at V and 6 bases at J, leaving 11 bases unmatched. The CDR3 loop reads CASNDTPGTGGNEQFF. The CDR3, as DNA: TGTGCCAGCAATGATACCCCCGGGACAGGGGGCAATGAGCAGTTCTTC.